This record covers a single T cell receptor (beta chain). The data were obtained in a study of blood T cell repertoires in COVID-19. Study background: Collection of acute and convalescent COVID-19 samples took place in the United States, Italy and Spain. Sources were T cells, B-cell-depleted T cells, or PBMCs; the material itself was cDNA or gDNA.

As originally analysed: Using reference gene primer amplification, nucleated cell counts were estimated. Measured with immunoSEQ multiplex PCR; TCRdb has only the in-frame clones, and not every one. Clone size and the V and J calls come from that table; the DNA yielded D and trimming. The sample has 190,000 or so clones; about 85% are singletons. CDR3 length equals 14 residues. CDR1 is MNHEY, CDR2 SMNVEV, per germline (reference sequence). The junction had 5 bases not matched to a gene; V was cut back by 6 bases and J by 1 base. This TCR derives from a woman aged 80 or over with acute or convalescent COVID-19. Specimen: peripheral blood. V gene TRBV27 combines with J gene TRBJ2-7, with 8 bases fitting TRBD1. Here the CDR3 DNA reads TGTGCCAGCAGGCGGACAGGGAGGTCCTACGAGCAGTACTTC. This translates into CASRRTGRSYEQYF.